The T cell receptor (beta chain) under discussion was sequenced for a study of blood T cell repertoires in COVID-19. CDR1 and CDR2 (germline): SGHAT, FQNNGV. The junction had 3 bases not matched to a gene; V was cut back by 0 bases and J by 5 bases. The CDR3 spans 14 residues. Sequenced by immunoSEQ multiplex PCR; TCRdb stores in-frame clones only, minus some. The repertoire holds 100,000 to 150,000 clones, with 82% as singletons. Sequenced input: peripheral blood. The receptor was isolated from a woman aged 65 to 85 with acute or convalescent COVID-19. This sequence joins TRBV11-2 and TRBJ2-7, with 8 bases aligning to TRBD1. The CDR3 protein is CASSLDWTGNEQYV. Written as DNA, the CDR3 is TGTGCCAGCAGCTTAGACTGGACAGGGAACGAGCAGTACGTC.